Following are 8 T cell receptor beta chains from one sample sequenced in a study of OX40 agonist ivuxolimab in advanced cancers. Receptor amplification or capture employed the immunoSEQ multiplex PCR assay. TCRdb holds this immuneACCESS table with in-frame rearrangements only. Some clones are missing; in checked studies, unresolved V genes explain under half, and the rest has no known cause. Here the sample has tens of thousands of clones; roughly 90% occur a single time. Clones ranked in the top ten supply more than 8.5% of the sample. Specimen: CD4+ or CD8+ T cells sorted from blood, collected in a trial of the OX40 agonist ivuxolimab. These receptors all come from an adult with an advanced solid tumor such as melanoma, head and neck, liver or kidney cancer.

V is TRBV18 and J is TRBJ1-5; maybe TRBD1 (6 bases). Germline V gene data show CDR1 as KGHSH and CDR2 as LQKENI. The CDR3 length is 16 residues. Trimming took 6 bases from V and 3 from J, leaving 18 bases between them. The CDR3 coding sequence is TGTGCCAGCTCTCCCGCCGGACAGTCGGTCAATCAGCCCCAGCATTTT. This sequence encodes CASSPAGQSVNQPQHF.

The chain links TRBV10-1 to TRBJ2-3; D not certain. CDR1 WNHNN and CDR2 SYGVQD come from the germline V gene (reference sequence). This CDR3 is 14 amino acids long. Trimming cost V 0 bases and J 6 bases, with 10 bases left between them. For the CDR3, the DNA is TGCGCCAGCAGTGAGTCTGGACCCTGGGATACGCAGTATTTT. Translation: CASSESGPWDTQYF.

The J gene is TRBJ1-5, the V gene TRBV2, with D possibly matching TRBD1 (5 bases). The CDR3 loop spans 13 amino acids. V was shortened by 8 bases and J by 6 bases, with 14 bases between the two germline ends. Germline V gene sequence: CDR1 SNHLY, CDR2 FYNNEI. The DNA of the CDR3 is TGTGCCAGCGCCAGGGATGGTGTTCAGCCCCAGCATTTT. It is translated as CASARDGVQPQHF.

The CDR3 here is CASSLAGTSSYNEQFF. DNA of the CDR3: TGTGCCAGCAGCTTAGCCGGGACTAGCAGTTACAATGAGCAGTTCTTC. The V call is TRBV11-3, the J call TRBJ2-1, with 9 bases matching TRBD2. CDR3 length: 16 residues. V shed 1 base and J 4 bases; nucleotides not matched to a gene: 5. Germline V gene data show CDR1 as SGHNT and CDR2 as YENEEA. The full variable domain, completed using reference TRBV11-3 and TRBJ2-1, is EAGVVQSPRYKIIEKKQPVAFWCNPISGHNTLYWYLQNLGQGPELLIRYENEEAVDDSQLPKDRFSAERLKGVDSTLKIQPAELGDSAVYLCASSLAGTSSYNEQFFGPGTRLTVL.

The chain recombines TRBV19 with TRBJ1-3, with D possibly matching TRBD1 (6 bases). Germline assignment: CDR1 LNHDA and CDR2 SQIVND (reference sequence). V was cut by 6 bases and J by 2 bases, with 14 bases left in between. The CDR3 runs to 15 residues. In nucleotides, the CDR3 is TGTGCCAGTAGCCGGGGACAACCAACTGGAAACACCATATATTTT. Translation: CASSRGQPTGNTIYF.

The rearrangement uses TRBV9 and TRBJ2-7; D is possibly TRBD2 (5 bases). The CDR3 sequence is 14 residues long. Trimming took off 0 bases at V and 0 bases at J, with 7 bases between the two ends. Germline V gene data show CDR1 as SGDLS and CDR2 as YYNGEE. The CDR3 DNA follows: TGTGCCAGCAGCGTAGGACGGGGCTCCTACGAGCAGTACTTC. As protein: CASSVGRGSYEQYF.

The chain is built from TRBV13 and TRBJ2-7, with D tentatively TRBD1 or TRBD2 (5 bases each). This CDR3 comprises 14 residues. Deletions cut 3 bases from V and 0 bases from J, with 9 bases between. Looked up from germline, CDR1 is PRHDT and CDR2 is FYEKMQ (reference sequence). The CDR3 region is CASSLGDGSYEQYF. CDR3 coding DNA: TGTGCCAGCAGCTTGGGGGACGGCTCCTACGAGCAGTACTTC.

This rearrangement joins TRBV28 to TRBJ2-7; D gene unclear. V dropped 8 bases and J dropped 2 bases, with 10 bases sitting between them. CDR1 MDHEN and CDR2 SYDVKM come from the germline V gene. This CDR3 spans 12 amino acids. The CDR3 bases are TGTGCCAGCGTAGGCACAGCCTACGAGCAGTACTTC. Encoded protein: CASVGTAYEQYF.